This T cell receptor (beta chain) appears in the sequencing data of a study of blood T cells in healthy people across ages. There are many counts of this clonotype. Germline loops: CDR1 SEHNR, CDR2 FQNEAQ (reference sequence). Between the trimmed V and J ends, which lost 4 bases and 4 bases, there was a span of 10 bases. CDR3 size: 13 residues. Through a sample-barcoded 5' primer and a J-beta primer mix, a second PCR was run for about 6 to 12 cycles. All samples yielded 2.5 million or more CDR3-containing paired-end reads. A single record per CDR3 protein comes from TCRdb applying MiXCR to the 5' RACE reads. The sample includes about 570,000 distinct CDR3 sequences, 27% of them seen just once. Peripheral blood samples of around 9.5 milliliters were drawn from each donor. Total RNA extracted from each sample amounted to at least 5.5 micrograms.

The receptor was isolated from a woman in her sixties or seventies in good health. Sequencing input: blood. The rearrangement joins TRBV7-9 to TRBJ1-2; TRBD1 is a possible D gene (5 bases). The CDR3 here is CASSWGVLYGYTF. DNA for the CDR3: TGTGCCAGCAGCTGGGGGGTCCTCTATGGCTACACCTTC. Together with reference TRBV7-9 and TRBJ1-2, the CDR3 gives the full variable domain: DTGVSQNPRHKITKRGQNVTFRCDPISEHNRLYWYRQTLGQGPEFLTYFQNEAQLEKSRLLSDRFSAERPKGSFSTLEIQRTEQGDSAMYLCASSWGVLYGYTFGSGTRLTVV.